Listed below are T cell receptor beta chains from one sample, sequenced in a study of shared clonotypes between healthy human individuals. The data were produced by immunoSEQ multiplex PCR, yet TCRdb's version contains in-frame clones alone and is incomplete. The table includes around 2.1 million clones, approximately 94% detected once. Input material: naive CD8+ T cells from PBMCs. These receptors were taken from a young man in good health. Some clones in this sample may be carry-over from other donors' samples. CDR3s include the opening cysteine and the closing phenylalanine or tryptophan. D genes are given only for firm matches. Not all rows give a size; the values are once, few, many and, for expanded clones, a class.

J gene | V gene | clone size | D gene | CDR3 protein | CDR3 DNA
TRBJ1-5 | TRBV4-3 | - | - | CASSQDWRAYSNQPQHF | TGCGCCAGCAGCCAAGATTGGCGAGCATATAGCAATCAGCCCCAGCATTTT
TRBJ2-1 | TRBV9 | - | TRBD2 | CASSTWTSGSNPNEQFF | TGTGCCAGCAGCACCTGGACTAGCGGGTCCAATCCCAATGAGCAGTTCTTC
TRBJ2-7 | TRBV18 | - | - | CASSPAITGSDEQYF | TGTGCCAGCTCACCGGCAATTACAGGGTCGGACGAGCAGTACTTC
TRBJ2-7 | TRBV9 | once | - | CASSAVTGTKQYF | TGTGCCAGCAGCGCCGTCACAGGAACTAAGCAGTACTTC
TRBJ1-2 | TRBV19 | few | - | CASYGYGYTF | TGTGCCAGTTACGGCTATGGCTACACCTTC
TRBJ1-1 | TRBV9 | - | TRBD1 | CASNRQGLEAEAFF | TGTGCCAGCAACCGACAGGGACTTGAGGCTGAAGCTTTCTTT
TRBJ2-7 | TRBV7-9 | - | - | CASSPAPGSNEQYF | TGTGCCAGCAGCCCTGCTCCGGGGTCCAACGAGCAGTACTTC
TRBJ1-2 | TRBV19 | - | - | CASSPEDSYGYTF | TGTGCCAGTAGTCCAGAGGACAGCTATGGCTACACCTTC
TRBJ1-2 | TRBV9 | - | - | CASSVAPADGDYGYTF | TGTGCCAGCAGCGTAGCTCCGGCGGACGGTGACTATGGCTACACCTTC
TRBJ2-1 | TRBV15 | - | - | CATRGISYNEQFF | TGTGCCACCAGAGGGATCTCCTACAATGAGCAGTTCTTC
TRBJ1-3 | TRBV19 | - | - | CASSVGPRSGNTIYF | TGTGCCAGTAGTGTTGGTCCGCGCTCTGGAAACACCATATATTTT
TRBJ1-4 | TRBV19 | once | - | CASSSRRALNEKLFF | TGTGCCAGTAGTTCCCGGAGAGCGCTAAATGAAAAACTGTTTTTT
TRBJ2-5 | TRBV30 | - | - | CAWSAGVDTVGETQYF | TGTGCCTGGAGTGCGGGGGTGGACACGGTGGGGGAGACCCAGTACTTC
TRBJ2-5 | TRBV28 | - | TRBD1 | CASSPDRFQETQYF | TGTGCCAGCAGTCCGGACAGGTTCCAAGAGACCCAGTACTTC
TRBJ2-7 | TRBV6-5 | - | - | CASRQGLDEQYF | TGTGCCAGCAGACAGGGTCTCGACGAGCAGTACTTC
TRBJ2-7 | TRBV5-1 | - | - | CASSFSSYSPSYEQYF | TGCGCCAGCAGCTTTTCTTCGTACAGCCCTTCCTACGAGCAGTACTTC
TRBJ2-1 | TRBV9 | - | - | CASSVVSNEQFF | TGTGCCAGCAGCGTAGTCAGCAATGAGCAGTTCTTC
TRBJ1-2 | TRBV27 | - | TRBD1 | CASRPGQGGTYYGYTF | TGTGCCAGCAGGCCGGGACAGGGGGGGACCTACTATGGCTACACCTTC
TRBJ2-1 | TRBV19 | - | - | CASSIWSEDEQFF | TGTGCCAGTAGTATTTGGTCCGAAGATGAGCAGTTCTTC